Presented here are 13 T cell receptor beta chains from one specimen sequenced in a study of control samples from healthy donors and cancer patients. The protocol was immunoSEQ multiplex PCR, while the TCRdb copy is restricted to in-frame clones and leaves out a portion. The data hold hundreds of thousands of clones, with roughly 90% observed a single time. Sequences were obtained from PBMCs. The source of these receptors is a man aged 35 to 55 with head and neck cancer.

V gene TRBV2 combines with J gene TRBJ1-4, with 8 bases identical to TRBD1. This CDR3 is 15 amino acids long. The germline V gene encodes CDR1 SNHLY and CDR2 FYNNEI. Trimming at V came to 4 bases and at J to 4 bases, leaving 5 bases not matched to a gene. CDR3 sequence reads: CASSGGTGYNEKLFF. CDR3 bases: TGTGCCAGCAGTGGAGGGACAGGCTATAATGAAAAACTGTTTTTT.

This chain links TRBV24-1 with TRBJ1-2; 7 bases are a match to TRBD1. The trim removed 7 bases at V and 6 bases at J, leaving 7 bases unmatched. Looked up from germline, CDR1 is KGHDR and CDR2 is SFDVKD. CDR3 length equals 13 residues. CDR3 loop: CATRLTGSDGYTF. The CDR3 DNA is TGTGCCACCAGATTGACAGGGTCCGATGGCTACACCTTC.

A remark on this clone: Other DNA sequences in this sample translate to the same CDR3. V gene TRBV5-1 combines with J gene TRBJ2-5; D uncertain. The CDR3 is made up of 11 amino acids. CDR1 SGHRS and CDR2 YFSETQ come from the germline V gene. V was shortened by 2 bases and J by 5 bases, with 4 bases between the two germline ends. CDR3 sequence reads: CASSFTETQYF. CDR3 sequence (DNA): TGCGCCAGCAGCTTTACGGAGACCCAGTACTTC.

This clone was recorded once. This chain links TRBV2 with TRBJ2-7; TRBD2 matches at 9 bases. V lost 4 bases, J lost 3 bases, and 16 bases stayed unmatched. The germline V gene has CDR1 SNHLY and CDR2 FYNNEI. The CDR3 runs to 18 residues. The chain's CDR3 is CASSAAGQWASGIYEQYF. In DNA form, the CDR3 reads TGTGCCAGCAGTGCCGCAGGGCAGTGGGCTAGCGGGATCTACGAGCAGTACTTC. Using reference TRBV2 and TRBJ2-7 for the parts outside the CDR3, the full variable domain is EPEVTQTPSHQVTQMGQEVILRCVPISNHLYFYWYRQILGQKVEFLVSFYNNEISEKSEIFDDQFSVERPDGSNFTLKIRSTKLEDSAMYFCASSAAGQWASGIYEQYFGPGTRLTVT.

This clone has only one observation. The V and J genes are TRBV11-3 and TRBJ2-1; 9 positions match TRBD2. In germline, CDR1 is SGHNT, CDR2 YENEEA. V lost 4 bases to trimming and J lost 5 bases; unmatched junction nucleotides: 15. The CDR3 has 18 residues. The DNA for the CDR3 is TGTGCCAGCAGCTCCAATTTAGTAGCGGGAGTGTCCCACAATGAGCAGTTCTTC. This translates into CASSSNLVAGVSHNEQFF.

The chain has TRBV19 and TRBJ2-1, with D uncertain. Germline lookup yields CDR1 LNHDA and CDR2 SQIVND (reference sequence). The V end was cut by 1 base, the J end by 6 bases, with 13 bases between. The CDR3 is 15 amino acids. CDR3 protein: CASSIAPTEPNEQFF. In DNA, the CDR3 is TGTGCCAGTAGTATAGCCCCCACAGAACCCAATGAGCAGTTCTTC.

The chain recombines TRBV27 with TRBJ2-2; 13 bases are shared with TRBD2. The CDR3 contains 15 residues. The V gene's germline CDR1 is MNHEY and CDR2 SMNVEV (reference sequence). With 7 bases clipped from V and 7 bases from J, the junction kept 6 bases outside the gene matches. CDR3 protein: CASTGTSGTVGELFF. DNA for the CDR3: TGTGCCAGCACGGGGACTAGCGGGACGGTCGGGGAGCTGTTTTTT.

This chain joins TRBV7-3 and TRBJ1-1, with D perhaps TRBD1 (5 bases). Germline-derived CDR1 and CDR2 are SGHTA and FQGTGA. This CDR3 has 14 amino acids. V lost 5 bases, J lost 1 base, and 11 bases lay in between. CDR3 nucleotide sequence: TGTGCCAGCAGCGCCCTTGGACAGAACACTGAAGCTTTCTTT. Translating it yields CASSALGQNTEAFF.

The table lists this clone with a few counts. V usage is TRBV14 and J usage is TRBJ2-7; 11 nucleotides align to TRBD1. V shed 4 bases, J shed 6 bases, and the junction held 11 bases outside the gene matches. The CDR3 runs to 16 residues. Germline CDR1 is SGHDN and CDR2 is FVKESK. The DNA of the CDR3 is TGTGCCAGCAGCCCCCGAGGGACAGGGGGGGCTGGCGAGCAGTACTTC. Protein product: CASSPRGTGGAGEQYF.

The chain joins TRBV11-1 to TRBJ1-4; TRBD1 might be the D (5 bases). Germline CDR1 SGHAT, CDR2 FQDESV (reference sequence). The CDR3 is 15 amino acids. The ends were cut back, 8 bases at V and 2 bases at J, with 15 bases in the middle. CDR3 nucleotide sequence: TGTGCCAGCGCAGACACAGGTTTTACTAATGAAAAACTGTTTTTT. Its protein is CASADTGFTNEKLFF.

This chain connects TRBV10-3 to TRBJ1-4, with 9 nucleotides matching TRBD1. The CDR3 totals 14 residues. CDR1 and CDR2 from the germline V gene are ENHRY and SYGVKD. Trimming took 4 bases from V and 8 from J; bases not matched to a gene: 5. CDR3 residues: CAISADRGREKLFF. CDR3 sequence (DNA): TGTGCCATCAGTGCGGACAGGGGACGGGAAAAACTGTTTTTT.

This clone came up once. V and J are TRBV5-1 and TRBJ1-1; 8 nucleotides line up with TRBD1. Germline values: CDR1 SGHRS, CDR2 YFSETQ. V dropped 3 bases and J dropped 3; count of bases not matched to a gene: 1. CDR3 length: 13 amino acids. Here the CDR3 DNA reads TGCGCCAGCAGCTCACAGGGGGACACTGAAGCTTTCTTT. Amino acids: CASSSQGDTEAFF.

The V gene is TRBV11-2, the J gene TRBJ1-4; D is possibly TRBD1 (5 bases). The length of the CDR3 is 14 residues. Germline V CDR1 and CDR2: SGHAT, FQNNGV. The V end lost 6 bases, the J end lost 6 bases, and 14 bases lay between the germline ends. The CDR3 protein is CASSAEGMDEKLFF. CDR3 nucleotides: TGTGCCAGCAGTGCGGAGGGGATGGATGAAAAACTGTTTTTT.